This passage covers 32 T cell receptor beta chains from one sample sequenced in a study of a mutant IDH1 vaccine in newly diagnosed glioma. No antigen has been assigned to these receptors. Clones were read by immunoSEQ multiplex PCR, and TCRdb kept only the in-frame ones, dropping some. The sample holds approximately 30,000 clones, 80% to 95% seen once. Specified time point: week 47, end of study. All doses held 300 ug of mutant IDH1 20-mer peptide, with topical imiquimod. Sequenced here: PBMCs, sampled from a glioma patient whose treatment included an IDH1 peptide vaccine. The receptors here all came from a woman between 40 and 55 years old with glioma.

The gene calls are TRBV7-9 and TRBJ1-5, with 8 nucleotides matching TRBD1. The CDR3 sequence is 13 residues long. Germline CDR1 reads SEHNR; CDR2 reads FQNEAQ (reference sequence). J gave up 7 bases and V 5 bases, and 4 bases lay outside the gene matches. The CDR3 nucleotides read TGTGCCAGCAGCACAGGGGGTAGCCAGCCCCAGCATTTT. This gives the protein CASSTGGSQPQHF.

J is TRBJ1-4 and V is TRBV5-8; D gene ambiguous. Germline lookup yields CDR1 SGHTS and CDR2 YDEGEE. The ends were cut back, 5 bases at V and 10 bases at J, with 12 bases in the middle. The CDR3 covers 12 residues. The CDR3 nucleotides are TGTGCCAGCAGACCGGGATGGGGAAAACTGTTTTTT. Its protein is CASRPGWGKLFF.

The V and J genes are TRBV10-2 and TRBJ2-5; 13 nucleotides agree with TRBD2. Unmatched junction bases numbered 6, after V lost 2 bases and J lost 6 bases. CDR1 and CDR2 (germline): WSHSY, SAAADI. The CDR3 sequence is 16 residues long. Here the CDR3 DNA reads TGCGCCAGCAGTGAGCCACTAGCGGGGGGGTCGAAGACCCAGTACTTC. Translating it yields CASSEPLAGGSKTQYF.

The chain links TRBV7-8 to TRBJ2-1; D gene unclear. The CDR3 is 14 amino acids. V was pared by 0 bases and J by 8 bases, with 11 bases between. Germline loops: CDR1 SGHVS, CDR2 FQNEAQ. In DNA form, the CDR3 reads TGTGCCAGCAGCTTAGCGGGCAGGATCTATGAGCAGTTCTTC. This codes for CASSLAGRIYEQFF.

This clone came up once. Here the CDR3 reads CASYPRGGGANVLTF. For the CDR3, the DNA is TGTGCCAGCTACCCCCGGGGGGGTGGGGCCAACGTCCTGACTTTC. V is TRBV6-5 and J is TRBJ2-6; 8 bases are a match to TRBD2. Germline V CDR1 and CDR2: MNHEY, SVGAGI. The junction had 6 bases not matched to a gene; V was cut back by 8 bases and J by 3 bases. The CDR3 sequence is 15 residues long.

V and J are TRBV6-5 and TRBJ1-1; D gene unclear. Germline-derived CDR1 and CDR2 are MNHEY and SVGAGI. V lost 0 bases to trimming and J lost 2 bases, with 10 bases between them. The CDR3 consists of 15 residues. The DNA of the CDR3 is TGTGCCAGCAGTTACTCAGAGGTCACCAACACTGAAGCTTTCTTT. This gives the protein CASSYSEVTNTEAFF.

The chain joins TRBV10-2 to TRBJ1-1, with 9 nucleotides matching TRBD1. This CDR3 has 13 amino acids. Germline V gene data show CDR1 as WSHSY and CDR2 as SAAADI. The trim removed 7 bases at V and 8 bases at J, leaving 8 bases unmatched. The CDR3 DNA reads TGCGCCAGCAAAGGACAGGGGCCTCAAGAAGCTTTCTTT. Translating it yields CASKGQGPQEAFF.

The chain carries TRBV10-3 and TRBJ1-3; D is ambiguous. The germline gives CDR1 ENHRY, CDR2 SYGVKD. CDR3 size: 18 residues. V was shortened by 4 bases and J by 0 bases, with 19 bases between the two germline ends. CDR3 residues: CAISGIPRSQTSGNTIYF. Here the CDR3 DNA reads TGTGCCATCAGTGGGATCCCCCGAAGCCAGACCTCTGGAAACACCATATATTTT.

The CDR3 region is CAWSNDRDTEAFF. Written as DNA, the CDR3 is TGTGCCTGGAGTAATGACAGGGACACTGAAGCTTTCTTT. The V gene is TRBV30, the J gene TRBJ1-1, with 7 nucleotides matching TRBD1. The CDR3 consists of 13 residues. V lost 2 bases, J lost 3 bases, and 3 bases stayed unmatched. Germline CDR1 GTSNPN, CDR2 SVGIG (reference sequence).

This chain joins TRBV2 and TRBJ1-5, with 7 bases identical to TRBD1. Looked up from germline, CDR1 is SNHLY and CDR2 is FYNNEI. V was pared by 7 bases and J by 0 bases, with 12 bases of the junction left unmatched. This CDR3 contains 17 residues. The CDR3 DNA reads TGTGCCAGCAATTCCGGGACAGACCCGTATAGCAATCAGCCCCAGCATTTT. Its translation: CASNSGTDPYSNQPQHF.

Only one count was recorded for this clone. The chain recombines TRBV7-9 with TRBJ1-1, with D unclear. Looked up from germline, CDR1 is SEHNR and CDR2 is FQNEAQ (reference sequence). The V end lost 5 bases, the J end lost 7 bases, and 14 bases lay between the germline ends. The CDR3 runs 13 residues. The CDR3 nucleotides are TGTGCCAGCAGCCCCGTGCCCGGAGGTGAAGCTTTCTTT. Translated, it gives CASSPVPGGEAFF.

The rearrangement links TRBV7-2 to TRBJ2-5, with 7 bases aligning to TRBD1. V dropped 5 bases and J dropped 0; count of bases not matched to a gene: 6. This CDR3 contains 15 residues. Germline V gives CDR1 SGHTA, CDR2 FQGNSA. The CDR3: CASSPSRGNQETQYF. DNA for the CDR3: TGTGCCAGCAGCCCCTCCAGGGGGAACCAAGAGACCCAGTACTTC.

This clone occurred once. The V and J genes are TRBV5-1 and TRBJ2-7; D is undetermined. Germline V lookup: CDR1 SGHRS, CDR2 YFSETQ. CDR3 length: 13 residues. The V end was cut by 0 bases, the J end by 2 bases, with 6 bases between. Here the CDR3 DNA reads TGCGCCAGCAGCTTGGACACCACCTACGAGCAGTACTTC. Translation gives CASSLDTTYEQYF.

The J gene is TRBJ2-7, the V gene TRBV4-1; D is possibly TRBD1 (6 bases). This CDR3 has 15 amino acids. Germline CDR1 reads MGHRA; CDR2 reads YSYEKL. Trimming removed 6 bases from V and 0 bases from J, with 15 bases in between. This chain's CDR3 is CASSLDSVRSYEQYF. CDR3 in DNA: TGCGCCAGCAGTCTGGACAGCGTCCGCTCCTACGAGCAGTACTTC.

The V and J genes are TRBV2 and TRBJ2-1, with TRBD2 identical over 11 bases. Trimming took 2 bases from V and 7 from J; bases not matched to a gene: 4. CDR1 is SNHLY, CDR2 FYNNEI, per germline. The CDR3 runs to 15 residues. Here the CDR3 DNA reads TGTGCCAGCAGTGAAACTAGCGGGAGTCCGAATGAGCAGTTCTTC. Encoded protein: CASSETSGSPNEQFF.

The rearrangement links TRBV7-2 to TRBJ2-3, with D tentatively TRBD2 (5 bases). With 0 bases removed from V and 6 bases from J, the gap between germline ends came to 13 bases. Germline V gene lookup returns CDR1 SGHTA and CDR2 FQGNSA. The CDR3 is 15 residues long. This CDR3 is CASSLALSRGDTQYF. DNA of the CDR3: TGTGCCAGCAGCTTAGCGCTGTCCCGAGGGGATACGCAGTATTTT.

Here the CDR3 DNA reads TGTGCCAGCATCGGGACAGTCTATGGCTACACCTTC. Its translation is CASIGTVYGYTF. The chain carries TRBV28 and TRBJ1-2, with TRBD1 matching over 7 bases. This CDR3 spans 12 amino acids. V trimming: 7 bases; J trimming: 4 bases; junction bases outside the gene matches: 3. Germline CDR1 MDHEN, CDR2 SYDVKM.

The chain recombines TRBV9 with TRBJ2-7; weak D call: TRBD2 (5 bases). CDR3 length: 14 amino acids. Trimming stripped 2 bases from V and 0 bases from J, with 9 bases between. Germline loops: CDR1 SGDLS, CDR2 YYNGEE. CDR3 residues: CASSVEAASYEQYF. CDR3 sequence (DNA): TGTGCCAGCAGCGTCGAAGCGGCCTCCTACGAGCAGTACTTC.

This clone appeared once. V and J are TRBV6-5 and TRBJ1-1, with no clear D. V was clipped by 6 bases and J by 1 base, with 12 bases between them. This CDR3 region has 14 residues. From germline, CDR1 is MNHEY and CDR2 SVGAGI. CDR3 amino acids: CASRNNAANTEAFF. CDR3 DNA sequence: TGTGCCAGCAGGAACAACGCAGCGAACACTGAAGCTTTCTTT.

The chain joins TRBV10-3 to TRBJ2-1; 10 bases align to TRBD2. V dropped 7 bases and J dropped 4; count of bases not matched to a gene: 4. Germline V gene lookup returns CDR1 ENHRY and CDR2 SYGVKD. This CDR3 spans 14 amino acids. The CDR3 here is CAITTGLAYNEQFF. The CDR3 coding sequence is TGTGCCATCACCACGGGACTAGCGTACAATGAGCAGTTCTTC.

The chain carries TRBV5-1 and TRBJ2-3, with a possible D match to TRBD1 (5 bases). The V end was cut by 4 bases, the J end by 2 bases, with 11 bases between. CDR3 length equals 14 residues. Per germline, CDR1 SGHRS and CDR2 YFSETQ. The CDR3 DNA sequence: TGCGCCAGCAGCCTATTGGGGCACACAGATACGCAGTATTTT. This encodes CASSLLGHTDTQYF.

J is TRBJ1-2 and V is TRBV10-3; a weak D match, TRBD1 (5 bases). The CDR3 runs to 15 residues. CDR1 is ENHRY, CDR2 SYGVKD, per germline. The V end lost 7 bases, the J end lost 2 bases, and 17 bases lay between the germline ends. This chain's CDR3 is CAIKGSAGVNYGYTF. The CDR3 DNA reads TGTGCCATCAAGGGCTCGGCGGGGGTGAACTATGGCTACACCTTC.

The chain has TRBV5-1 and TRBJ2-5; 10 positions match TRBD2. Trimming cost V 0 bases and J 5 bases; bases outside gene matches: 7. Per germline, CDR1 SGHRS and CDR2 YFSETQ. This CDR3 is built from 16 residues. CDR3 DNA sequence: TGCGCCAGCAGCTTGGCCCGCCTAGCGGGGGCTGAGACCCAGTACTTC. Amino acid sequence: CASSLARLAGAETQYF.

The chain uses TRBV7-9 and TRBJ1-1; D not resolved. The V end lost 2 bases, the J end lost 1 base, and 5 bases lay between the germline ends. The length of the CDR3 is 13 residues. CDR1 and CDR2 from the germline V gene are SEHNR and FQNEAQ (reference sequence). The CDR3 region is CASSLTENTEAFF. Written as DNA, the CDR3 is TGTGCCAGCAGCTTAACAGAGAACACTGAAGCTTTCTTT.

The chain joins TRBV7-9 to TRBJ1-4; 7 bases agree with TRBD1. Germline values: CDR1 SEHNR, CDR2 FQNEAQ (reference sequence). Trimming cost V 2 bases and J 4 bases; bases outside gene matches: 4. The length of the CDR3 is 15 residues. CDR3 sequence: CASSLTTGSNEKLFF. CDR3 DNA: TGTGCCAGCAGCTTAACGACAGGGAGTAATGAAAAACTGTTTTTT.

The chain carries TRBV5-1 and TRBJ2-5; 11 bases are a match to TRBD2. Germline loops: CDR1 SGHRS, CDR2 YFSETQ. The CDR3 runs 16 residues. V lost 0 bases to trimming and J lost 4 bases; unmatched junction nucleotides: 5. The CDR3 here is CASSLGAGTSGETQYF. In DNA, the CDR3 is TGCGCCAGCAGCTTGGGGGCAGGGACTAGCGGAGAGACCCAGTACTTC. The full variable domain, in which reference TRBV5-1 and TRBJ2-5 provide the parts outside the CDR3, is KAGVTQTPRYLIKTRGQQVTLSCSPISGHRSVSWYQQTPGQGLQFLFEYFSETQRNKGNFPGRFSGRQFSNSRSEMNVSTLELGDSALYLCASSLGAGTSGETQYFGPGTRLLVL.

The V call is TRBV19, the J call TRBJ1-2; D uncertain. The CDR3 has 15 amino acids. The germline CDR1 and CDR2 sequences are LNHDA and SQIVND (reference sequence). Trimming left V 5 bases short and J 1 base short, with 14 bases between. The CDR3 DNA follows: TGTGCCAGTAGTGTGCGGAACACATTTAACTATGGCTACACCTTC. It translates to CASSVRNTFNYGYTF.

The chain uses TRBV27 and TRBJ1-3; 7 bases align to TRBD1. V gave up 4 bases and J gave up 3 bases; unmatched junction bases: 3. Germline CDR1 is MNHEY and CDR2 is SMNVEV (reference sequence). The CDR3 runs to 14 residues. CDR3 protein: CASSSDRVGNTIYF. In nucleotides, the CDR3 is TGTGCCAGCAGTTCTGACAGGGTTGGAAACACCATATATTTT.

V gene TRBV19 combines with J gene TRBJ1-5; weak D call: TRBD1 (6 bases). Germline lookup yields CDR1 LNHDA and CDR2 SQIVND (reference sequence). Trimming cost V 2 bases and J 0 bases, with 14 bases left between them. The CDR3 length is 17 residues. The CDR3 reads CASSIRGDLNSNQPQHF. The CDR3, as DNA: TGTGCCAGTAGTATAAGGGGGGACCTAAATAGCAATCAGCCCCAGCATTTT.

This clone was picked up a small number of times. The V gene is TRBV19, the J gene TRBJ1-4; 7 bases agree with TRBD1. CDR1 LNHDA and CDR2 SQIVND come from the germline V gene (reference sequence). There are 17 residues in the CDR3. The trim removed 6 bases at V and 0 bases at J, leaving 10 bases unmatched. DNA for the CDR3: TGTGCCAGTAGCCGACAGGGTAAAGTACCAACTAATGAAAAACTGTTTTTT. This translates into CASSRQGKVPTNEKLFF.

The CDR3 region has the DNA TGTGCCAGCAGCTTAGCAGGGACAGGAGGTTATGGCTACACCTTC. Protein: CASSLAGTGGYGYTF. The chain recombines TRBV7-8 with TRBJ1-2; TRBD1 matches 8 bases. This CDR3 contains 15 residues. Germline-derived CDR1 and CDR2 are SGHVS and FQNEAQ. J gave up 5 bases and V 0 bases, and 5 bases lay outside the gene matches.

The gene calls are TRBV11-2 and TRBJ2-2; TRBD2 matches at 11 bases. This CDR3 has 15 amino acids. Looked up from germline, CDR1 is SGHAT and CDR2 is FQNNGV. V dropped 6 bases and J dropped 4; count of bases not matched to a gene: 4. The CDR3 sequence is CASRPLAGVTGELFF. CDR3 nucleotide sequence: TGTGCCAGCAGACCACTAGCGGGAGTCACCGGGGAGCTGTTTTTT.